Described below is a single TCR beta chain sequence and its context. Expressed TCRB transcripts got sequenced, as all isolated RNA was reverse transcribed. The method was immunoSEQ multiplex PCR; TCRdb's version includes in-frame clones alone and lacks a portion of them. The sample yields under 950,000 clones, roughly a sixth seen once. The data originate from a study of beta chain features in type 1 diabetes. Across the study: The examined sorted cells totaled 85 million to 120 million across samples.

The sequencing input was naive CD4+ T cells from blood. The clonotype was recovered from a woman under 30 in good health.

The CDR3 DNA is TGTGCTAGTGGTTGGGGACAGAATACGCAGTATTTT. This codes for CASGWGQNTQYF. This chain uses TRBV12-5 with TRBJ2-3; 7 bases fit TRBD1. The CDR3 extends over 12 amino acids. Germline CDR1 is LGHNT and CDR2 is FRNRAP. The V segment lost 4 bases and the J segment 7 bases; nucleotides outside the gene matches: 2.